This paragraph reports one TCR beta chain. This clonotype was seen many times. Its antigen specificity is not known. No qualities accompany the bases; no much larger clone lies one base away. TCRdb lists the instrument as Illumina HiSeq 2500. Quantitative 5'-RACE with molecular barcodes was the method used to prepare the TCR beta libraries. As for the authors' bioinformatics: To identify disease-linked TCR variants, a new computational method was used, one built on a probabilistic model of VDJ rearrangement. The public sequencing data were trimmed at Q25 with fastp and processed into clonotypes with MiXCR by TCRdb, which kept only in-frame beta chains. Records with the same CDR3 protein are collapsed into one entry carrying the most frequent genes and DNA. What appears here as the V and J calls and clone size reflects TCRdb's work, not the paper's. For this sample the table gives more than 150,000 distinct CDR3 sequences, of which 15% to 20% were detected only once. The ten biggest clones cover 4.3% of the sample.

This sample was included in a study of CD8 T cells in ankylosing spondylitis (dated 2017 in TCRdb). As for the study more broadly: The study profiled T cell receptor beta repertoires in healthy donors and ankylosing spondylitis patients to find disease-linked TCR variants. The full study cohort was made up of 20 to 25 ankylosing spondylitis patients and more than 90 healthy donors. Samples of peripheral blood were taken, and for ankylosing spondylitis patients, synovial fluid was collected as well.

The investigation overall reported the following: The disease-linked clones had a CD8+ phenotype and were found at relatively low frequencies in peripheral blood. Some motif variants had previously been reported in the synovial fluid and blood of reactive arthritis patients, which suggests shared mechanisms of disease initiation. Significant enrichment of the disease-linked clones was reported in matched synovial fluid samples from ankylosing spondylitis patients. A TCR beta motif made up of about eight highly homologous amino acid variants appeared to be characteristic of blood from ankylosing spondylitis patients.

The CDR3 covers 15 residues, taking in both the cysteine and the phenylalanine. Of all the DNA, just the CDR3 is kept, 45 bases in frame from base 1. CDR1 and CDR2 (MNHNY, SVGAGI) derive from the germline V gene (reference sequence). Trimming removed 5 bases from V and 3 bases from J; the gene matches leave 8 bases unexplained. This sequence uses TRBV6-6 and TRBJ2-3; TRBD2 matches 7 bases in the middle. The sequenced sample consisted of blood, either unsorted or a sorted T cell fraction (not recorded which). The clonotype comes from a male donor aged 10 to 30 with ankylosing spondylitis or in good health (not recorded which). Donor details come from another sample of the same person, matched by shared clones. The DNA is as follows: TGTGCCAGCAGTGATGGGAGGGTAGTGACAGATACGCAGTATTTT. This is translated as CASSDGRVVTDTQYF.